The 11 T cell receptor beta chains listed next were all sequenced from one sample in a study of cytomegalovirus exposure and HLA in healthy donors. PCR amplification relied on 60 Vbeta primers (plus 13 Jbeta primers). Some clones are missing from TCRdb's copy, which holds only in-frame ones; the method was immunoSEQ multiplex PCR. The sample carries about 88,000 clones, approximately 80% recorded once. Sequencing was carried out using PBMCs. The receptors stem from a man aged 25 to 40 in good health and CMV-seronegative.

This chain links TRBV6-5 with TRBJ1-5; D not certain. This CDR3 contains 15 residues. The germline V and J ends were trimmed by 5 bases and 1 base, with 12 bases remaining between them. Germline CDR1 reads MNHEY; CDR2 reads SVGAGI. CDR3 residues: CASSPRTGSNQPQHF. DNA for the CDR3: TGTGCCAGCAGTCCCCGGACGGGGAGCAATCAGCCCCAGCATTTT.

This rearrangement joins TRBV5-6 to TRBJ1-2, with D possibly being TRBD1 (6 bases). From germline, CDR1 is SGHDT and CDR2 YYEEEE. The CDR3 contains 13 residues. Deletions cut 1 base from V and 3 bases from J, with 7 bases between. In DNA, the CDR3 is TGTGCCAGCAGCTTGAACAGGGACTATGGCTACACCTTC. It encodes CASSLNRDYGYTF.

The chain couples TRBV5-4 to TRBJ1-4; D not certain. This CDR3 spans 13 amino acids. V gave up 3 bases and J gave up 6 bases, with 9 bases separating them. Looked up from germline, CDR1 is SGHNT and CDR2 is YYREEE (reference sequence). The CDR3 region has the DNA TGTGCCAGCAGCTACCCCGGGGATGAAAAACTGTTTTTT. Translation gives CASSYPGDEKLFF. The full variable domain, rest sourced from reference TRBV5-4 and TRBJ1-4, is ETGVTQSPTHLIKTRGQQVTLRCSSQSGHNTVSWYQQALGQGPQFIFQYYREEENGRGNFPPRFSGLQFPNYSSELNVNALELDDSALYLCASSYPGDEKLFFGSGTQLSVL.

V usage is TRBV6-1 and J usage is TRBJ2-7, with D unclear. The germline gives CDR1 MNHNS, CDR2 SASEGT. The germline V and J ends were trimmed by 0 bases and 2 bases, with 8 bases remaining between them. The CDR3 loop spans 14 amino acids. The CDR3 sequence: CASSEAQQAYEQYF. The CDR3 DNA reads TGTGCCAGCAGTGAAGCGCAGCAGGCCTACGAGCAGTACTTC.

The genes are TRBV28 and TRBJ1-1; tentative D call: TRBD1 (5 bases). Trimming shortened V by 7 bases and J by 1 base, and 19 bases separated the two germline ends. The CDR3 is made up of 16 amino acids. The germline V gene has CDR1 MDHEN and CDR2 SYDVKM. CDR3 coding DNA: TGTGCCAGCATCCCTATGGGACTTCAAGGGAACACTGAAGCTTTCTTT. Its translation: CASIPMGLQGNTEAFF. The whole variable domain, filled in from reference TRBV28 and TRBJ1-1, reads DVKVTQSSRYLVKRTGEKVFLECVQDMDHENMFWYRQDPGLGLRLIYFSYDVKMKEKGDIPEGYSVSREKKERFSLILESASTNQTSMYLCASIPMGLQGNTEAFFGQGTRLTVV.

The chain recombines TRBV18 with TRBJ1-4; weak D call: TRBD1 (5 bases). The CDR3 loop spans 12 amino acids. Germline V CDR1 and CDR2: KGHSH, LQKENI. V lost 6 bases and J 12 bases, leaving 14 bases between the germline ends. The CDR3 here is CASSHQEQELFF. The CDR3 bases are TGTGCCAGCTCTCACCAGGAACAGGAACTGTTTTTT.

CDR3 nucleotide sequence: TGTGCCTGGAGTGCTACAAGGGGGAATGAAAAACTGTTTTTT. Translated, it gives CAWSATRGNEKLFF. The chain combines TRBV30 with TRBJ1-4; D is possibly TRBD1 (6 bases). This CDR3 is 14 amino acids long. V shed 1 base and J shed 5 bases, with 11 bases lying between them. Germline values: CDR1 GTSNPN, CDR2 SVGIG (reference sequence).

V gene TRBV9 combines with J gene TRBJ1-1; 7 nucleotides agree with TRBD1. The V gene end was trimmed by 4 bases and the J gene end by 1 base; junction bases not matched to a gene: 7. The CDR3 has 15 amino acids. CDR1 is SGDLS and CDR2 is YYNGEE in the germline V gene. In DNA, the CDR3 is TGTGCCAGCAGCCCTGAGGGGGCGGCGAACACTGAAGCTTTCTTT. This sequence encodes CASSPEGAANTEAFF. The full variable domain, completed using reference TRBV9 and TRBJ1-1, is DSGVTQTPKHLITATGQRVTLRCSPRSGDLSVYWYQQSLDQGLQFLIQYYNGEERAKGNILERFSAQQFPDLHSELNLSSLELGDSALYFCASSPEGAANTEAFFGQGTRLTVV.

The chain joins TRBV27 to TRBJ1-3; D possibly corresponds to TRBD1 (6 bases). The germline V gene has CDR1 MNHEY and CDR2 SMNVEV (reference sequence). The CDR3 contains 15 residues. Deletions cut 2 bases from V and 4 bases from J, with 12 bases between. CDR3 sequence reads: CASSLGGAPGNTIYF. The CDR3 DNA follows: TGTGCCAGCAGTTTAGGGGGGGCGCCAGGAAACACCATATATTTT.

The chain joins TRBV11-3 to TRBJ2-1; the match to TRBD1 covers 8 bases. The germline CDR1 and CDR2 sequences are SGHNT and YENEEA. Losses at the gene ends were 1 base for V and 2 bases for J; bases not matched to a gene: 1. The CDR3 contains 15 residues. In DNA, the CDR3 is TGTGCCAGCAGCTTAGCAGGGGGCGCCTACAATGAGCAGTTCTTC. This translates into CASSLAGGAYNEQFF.

V usage is TRBV6-6 and J usage is TRBJ1-2; 8 bases line up with TRBD1. V shed 5 bases, J shed 8 bases, and the junction held 16 bases outside the gene matches. The CDR3 contains 16 residues. CDR1 is MNHNY and CDR2 is SVGAGI in the germline V gene (reference sequence). The CDR3 nucleotides are TGTGCCAGCAGTACCGGACAGGGTAAAAGTATATCGGGCTACACCTTC. Residues: CASSTGQGKSISGYTF.